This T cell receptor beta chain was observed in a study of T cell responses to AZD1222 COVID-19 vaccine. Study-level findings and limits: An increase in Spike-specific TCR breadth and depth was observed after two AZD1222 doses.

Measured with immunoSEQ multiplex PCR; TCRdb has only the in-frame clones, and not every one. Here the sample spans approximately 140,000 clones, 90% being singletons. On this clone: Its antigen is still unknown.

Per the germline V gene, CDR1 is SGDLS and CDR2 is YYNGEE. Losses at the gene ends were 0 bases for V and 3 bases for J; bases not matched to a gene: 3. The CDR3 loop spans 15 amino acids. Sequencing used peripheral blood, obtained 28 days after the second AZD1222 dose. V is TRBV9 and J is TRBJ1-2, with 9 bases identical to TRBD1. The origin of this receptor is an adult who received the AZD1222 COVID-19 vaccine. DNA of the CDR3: TGTGCCAGCAGCGTAGTTACAGGGGGCGACTATGGCTACACCTTC. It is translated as CASSVVTGGDYGYTF.